The next 21 T cell receptor beta chains were all read from a single sample in a study of blood T cell repertoires in COVID-19. Assay used: immunoSEQ multiplex PCR; TCRdb lists only in-frame clones, some missing. This sample yields tens of thousands of clones, of which about 84% are seen a single time; around 23% belongs to the top ten. Sequencing input: peripheral blood. The receptor source for this set is a woman of 80 years or more with acute or convalescent COVID-19.

This chain uses TRBV19 with TRBJ2-1, with 10 bases lining up with TRBD2. The CDR3 totals 15 residues. CDR1 and CDR2 from the germline V gene are LNHDA and SQIVND (reference sequence). The V and J ends lost 4 bases and 6 bases, in that order; junction bases with no gene match: 6. Here the CDR3 reads CASSTWTSGVNEQFF. The CDR3 DNA reads as TGTGCCAGTAGTACTTGGACTAGCGGTGTCAATGAGCAGTTCTTC.

The chain is built from TRBV15 and TRBJ1-2; 7 bases map to TRBD1. Germline trimming cut 0 bases from V and 5 bases from J; bases unmatched to any gene: 12. Germline CDR1 LNHNV, CDR2 YYDKDF (reference sequence). The CDR3 is 17 residues long. CDR3 sequence: CATSRERHGTALYGYTF. Written as DNA, the CDR3 is TGTGCCACCAGCAGAGAGCGCCACGGGACAGCCCTATATGGCTACACCTTC.

A note on this clone: At one end, the junction sequence differs from germline, possibly due to a read error. The chain combines TRBV6-5 with TRBJ1-1, with D unresolved. CDR1 is MNHEY, CDR2 SVGAGI, per germline. There are 13 residues in the CDR3. The CDR3 spells CASSNSGDNGRDF. In DNA, the CDR3 is TGTGCCAGCAGTAACTCTGGGGATAACGGGCGGGACTTT.

This chain connects TRBV19 to TRBJ1-1, with D unresolved. The germline CDR1 and CDR2 sequences are LNHDA and SQIVND (reference sequence). The CDR3 loop spans 16 amino acids. V was pared by 6 bases and J by 5 bases, with 22 bases between. The CDR3: CASRYRHEAMPTEAFF. The CDR3 coding sequence is TGTGCCAGTAGGTATCGACATGAAGCAATGCCGACTGAAGCTTTCTTT. Together with reference TRBV19 and TRBJ1-1, the CDR3 gives the full variable domain: DGGITQSPKYLFRKEGQNVTLSCEQNLNHDAMYWYRQDPGQGLRLIYYSQIVNDFQKGDIAEGYSVSREKKESFPLTVTSAQKNPTAFYLCASRYRHEAMPTEAFFGQGTRLTVV.

The chain carries TRBV20-1 and TRBJ2-2; D possibly corresponds to TRBD1 (5 bases). Trimming removed 3 bases from V and 1 base from J, with 9 bases in between. CDR3 length equals 14 residues. Germline values: CDR1 DFQATT, CDR2 SNEGSKA (reference sequence). For the CDR3, the DNA is TGCAGTGCTAGTCTCGACAGGAACACCGGGGAGCTGTTTTTT. Protein product: CSASLDRNTGELFF.

This sequence joins TRBV4-2 and TRBJ1-3, with D maybe TRBD1 (6 bases). With 0 bases removed from V and 2 bases from J, the gap between germline ends came to 8 bases. The CDR3 length is 15 residues. The germline gives CDR1 LGHNA, CDR2 YNFKEQ. CDR3 region: CASSQDWGPGNTIYF. DNA for the CDR3: TGTGCCAGCAGCCAAGATTGGGGGCCTGGAAACACCATATATTTT.

V usage is TRBV7-3 and J usage is TRBJ1-1; 7 nucleotides line up with TRBD1. The CDR3 length is 15 residues. Germline V gene data show CDR1 as SGHTA and CDR2 as FQGTGA. The V segment lost 5 bases and the J segment 1 base; nucleotides outside the gene matches: 7. Here the CDR3 DNA reads TGTGCCAGCAGCGCCCGACAGGGACCGAACACTGAAGCTTTCTTT. This encodes CASSARQGPNTEAFF.

The chain has TRBV4-1 and TRBJ2-2; D may be TRBD1 (6 bases). CDR3 length: 15 residues. Trimming took 4 bases from V and 6 from J, leaving 15 bases between them. Germline CDR1 and CDR2: MGHRA and YSYEKL. CDR3 sequence reads: CASSLQGQLAGELFF. In nucleotides, the CDR3 is TGCGCCAGCAGCCTTCAAGGACAGCTCGCCGGGGAGCTGTTTTTT.

The chain combines TRBV7-3 with TRBJ1-6; D call uncertain. CDR1 is SGHTA, CDR2 FQGTGA, per germline. There are 14 residues in the CDR3. V lost 4 bases and J 7 bases, leaving 11 bases between the germline ends. Here the CDR3 DNA reads TGTGCCAGCAGCTGGGTGGGCCCCAATTCACCCCTCCACTTT. Its protein is CASSWVGPNSPLHF.

This chain uses TRBV6-9 with TRBJ2-1, with TRBD2 identical over 10 bases. From germline, CDR1 is MNHGY and CDR2 SVAAGI. Germline trimming cut 4 bases from V and 6 bases from J; bases unmatched to any gene: 6. This CDR3 is 15 amino acids long. CDR3 DNA: TGTGCCAGCAGTTCCCCTAGCGGGGGATCCAATGAGCAGTTCTTC. Translated: CASSSPSGGSNEQFF.

The chain carries TRBV10-3 and TRBJ1-1; D unclear. The V gene lost 6 bases and the J gene lost 2 bases, with 10 bases spanning the gap. This CDR3 region has 13 residues. Germline CDR1 is ENHRY and CDR2 is SYGVKD. The CDR3 DNA sequence: TGTGCCATCAGCCGGGAGGTCAACACTGAAGCTTTCTTT. Its translation: CAISREVNTEAFF.

The chain has TRBV10-1 and TRBJ2-2, with D perhaps matching TRBD2 (6 bases). Trimming removed 0 bases from V and 5 bases from J, with 10 bases in between. The CDR3 is made up of 15 amino acids. CDR1 and CDR2 from the germline V gene are WNHNN and SYGVQD (reference sequence). CDR3 region: CASSESTGGTGELFF. The CDR3 DNA is TGCGCCAGCAGTGAGTCGACTGGGGGGACCGGGGAGCTGTTTTTT.

This chain links TRBV19 with TRBJ2-2; D might be TRBD1 (6 bases). Trimming stripped 5 bases from V and 5 bases from J, with 15 bases between. Germline CDR1 LNHDA, CDR2 SQIVND (reference sequence). The CDR3 contains 15 residues. Here the CDR3 DNA reads TGTGCCAGTAGTCCCGTGGGGCAGGGGACCGGGGAGCTGTTTTTT. It specifies CASSPVGQGTGELFF.

The chain carries TRBV19 and TRBJ2-7; 9 bases line up with TRBD1. Germline V gene lookup returns CDR1 LNHDA and CDR2 SQIVND (reference sequence). CDR3 size: 17 residues. The junction had 15 bases not matched to a gene; V was cut back by 4 bases and J by 5 bases. In DNA, the CDR3 is TGTGCCAGTAGTACCATACTTTTAGGACAGGGGCTGAACGAGCAGTACTTC. Translation: CASSTILLGQGLNEQYF.

V is TRBV11-2 and J is TRBJ2-1; 12 bases agree with TRBD2. Germline V lookup: CDR1 SGHAT, CDR2 FQNNGV. The CDR3 is made up of 15 amino acids. V shed 5 bases, J shed 7 bases, and the junction held 6 bases outside the gene matches. CDR3 residues: CASSRGLAGNNEQFF. Written as DNA, the CDR3 is TGTGCCAGCAGCCGCGGACTAGCGGGAAATAATGAGCAGTTCTTC.

The V and J genes are TRBV7-3 and TRBJ2-1, with D uncertain. Trimming left V 5 bases short and J 0 bases short, with 8 bases between. This CDR3 has 14 amino acids. Germline V lookup: CDR1 SGHTA, CDR2 FQGTGA. CDR3 amino acids: CASSVSVSYNEQFF. DNA for the CDR3: TGTGCCAGCAGCGTGAGTGTCTCCTACAATGAGCAGTTCTTC.

This clone was seen just once. This chain uses TRBV12-3 or TRBV12-4 with TRBJ2-7, with D possibly TRBD2 on 5 matching bases. The CDR3 has 12 residues. V was trimmed by 10 bases and J by 0 bases, leaving 10 bases between them. In DNA form, the CDR3 reads TGTGCCACGACGGGAAGCTCCTACGAGCAGTACTTC. It codes for CATTGSSYEQYF.

The V gene is TRBV11-2, the J gene TRBJ1-6; D gene ambiguous. CDR3 length: 15 amino acids. V lost 1 base, J lost 5 bases, and 9 bases lay in between. Per the germline V gene, CDR1 is SGHAT and CDR2 is FQNNGV. The CDR3 is CASSLVGEHNSPLHF. CDR3 DNA: TGTGCCAGCAGCTTAGTCGGGGAGCATAATTCACCCCTCCACTTT.

The chain couples TRBV19 to TRBJ1-5; D might be TRBD1 (5 bases). Germline-derived CDR1 and CDR2 are LNHDA and SQIVND (reference sequence). The CDR3 length is 15 residues. Between the trimmed V and J ends, which lost 3 bases and 3 bases, there was a span of 12 bases. The CDR3 nucleotides read TGTGCCAGTAGTATTGGGACTATTATCAATCAGCCCCAGCATTTT. As protein: CASSIGTIINQPQHF.

The chain joins TRBV3-1 (or the pseudogene TRBV3-2) to TRBJ2-1, with 8 bases lining up with TRBD2. The V segment lost 8 bases and the J segment 0 bases; nucleotides outside the gene matches: 6. In germline, CDR1 is LGHDT, CDR2 YNNKEL (reference sequence). The CDR3 runs to 15 residues. This CDR3 reads CASGLGTSSYNEQFF. For the CDR3, the DNA is TGTGCCAGCGGACTCGGGACTAGCTCCTACAATGAGCAGTTCTTC.

The gene calls are TRBV5-1 and TRBJ2-1; D is unclear. Germline CDR1 reads SGHRS; CDR2 reads YFSETQ. The V end was cut by 4 bases, the J end by 9 bases, with 14 bases between. The length of the CDR3 is 13 residues. In DNA, the CDR3 is TGCGCCAGCAGCCCCCTGCAGGTAACTGAGCAGTTCTTC. Translation: CASSPLQVTEQFF.